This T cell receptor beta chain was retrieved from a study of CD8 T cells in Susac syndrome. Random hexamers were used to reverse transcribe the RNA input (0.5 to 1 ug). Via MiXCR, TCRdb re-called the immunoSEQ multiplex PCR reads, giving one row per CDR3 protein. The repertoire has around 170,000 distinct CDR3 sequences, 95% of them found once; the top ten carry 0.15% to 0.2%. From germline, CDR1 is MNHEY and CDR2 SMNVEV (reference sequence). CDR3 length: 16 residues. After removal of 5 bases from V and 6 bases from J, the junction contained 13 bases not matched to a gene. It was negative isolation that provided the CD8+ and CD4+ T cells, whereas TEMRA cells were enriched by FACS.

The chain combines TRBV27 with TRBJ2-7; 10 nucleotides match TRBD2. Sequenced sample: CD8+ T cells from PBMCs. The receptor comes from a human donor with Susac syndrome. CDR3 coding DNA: TGTGCCAGCAGTCCAGGGGCAACTAGCGGGGACCGCGAGCAGTACTTC. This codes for CASSPGATSGDREQYF.